This T cell receptor (beta chain) came from a study of shared clonotypes between healthy human individuals. The CDR3 covers 12 residues. Trimming cost V 8 bases and J 1 base, with 8 bases left between them. Germline CDR1 and CDR2: LNHDA and SQIVND (reference sequence). TCRdb's table, derived via immunoSEQ multiplex PCR, lists solely in-frame clones and lacks some. The profile shows fewer than 850,000 clones, 90% of them singletons. Nashville, Tennessee was home to all donors, each a Caucasian adult. Study-wide findings and caveats: What rarefaction showed was incomplete sorted-subset sequencing despite large depth. Clonotypes which were not shared had lower generation probabilities than clonotypes that all four donors shared.

On this clone: What it binds is unknown.

The TCR originated in a young man in good health. Some clones in this sample may be carry-over from other donors' samples. The V and J genes are TRBV19 and TRBJ1-1; D remains unclear. The sequenced material came from memory CD8+ T cells from PBMCs. Subset given: CD45RO+ cells pooled with CCR7-negative TemRA cells. As DNA, the CDR3 is TGTGCCAGTGCAACCGGGAACACTGAAGCTTTCTTT. Its protein is CASATGNTEAFF.